This is a list of T cell receptor beta chains from one sample in a study of CD8+CD57+ T cells in acquired aplastic anemia. TCRdb redid the calling of the reads with MiXCR, one entry per CDR3 protein. This sample has some 160,000 distinct CDR3 sequences, with about 48% found just once. Sample: sorted CD4+, CD8+, or CD8+CD57+ T cells (not recorded which) from PBMCs. Source of these receptors: a human donor with aplastic anemia. Both conserved end residues are part of each CDR3. D genes are given only for firm matches. Not all rows give a size; the values are once, few, many and, for expanded clones, a class.

J | V | D | size | DNA | CDR3
TRBJ2-3 | TRBV10-3 | TRBD2 | . | TGTGCCATCAGTGAGGGGGGGGAGACAGATACGCAGTATTTT | CAISEGGETDTQYF
TRBJ2-2 | TRBV2 | . | few | TGTGCCAGCAGTGCGGACACCGGGGAGCTGTTTTTT | CASSADTGELFF
TRBJ2-3 | TRBV15 | . | . | TGTGCCACCAGCAGAGATTACCGGGATACGCAGTATTTT | CATSRDYRDTQYF
TRBJ2-1 | TRBV29-1 | TRBD2 | . | TGCAGCGCCGCATGGGGGGTCGGGAGGAGCTCCTACAATGAGCAGTTCTTC | CSAAWGVGRSSYNEQFF
TRBJ2-2 | TRBV24-1 | TRBD1 | . | TGTGCCACCAGTGATGGGGACAGAGTAACCGGGGAGCTGTTTTTT | CATSDGDRVTGELFF
TRBJ2-2 | TRBV7-8 | TRBD1 | . | TGTGCCAGCAGCTTAGGGGACAGACACACCGGGGAGCTGTTTTTT | CASSLGDRHTGELFF
TRBJ2-1 | TRBV2 | TRBD2 | . | TGTGCCAGCAGCTTGGGACTAGCGGGGGGGCAGGGTGAGCAGTTCTTC | CASSLGLAGGQGEQFF
TRBJ1-1 | TRBV6-5 | . | many | TGTGCCAGCAGTTTATTTGACATTAACACTGAAGCTTTCTTT | CASSLFDINTEAFF
TRBJ2-7 | TRBV10-1 | TRBD1 | many | TGCGTCAGCAGTGAGTCTCGACAGGGTCGGTCCGAGCAGTACTTC | CVSSESRQGRSEQYF
TRBJ1-2 | TRBV19 | . | . | TGTGCCAGTAGTATGGAGGGGCGCAATGGCTACACCTTC | CASSMEGRNGYTF
TRBJ1-1 | TRBV7-2 | . | . | TGTGCCAGCAGGATTTCGGTACAGGGCACTGAAGCTTTCTTT | CASRISVQGTEAFF
TRBJ2-3 | TRBV9 | . | many | TGTGCCAGCAGCGTACTACGGGATTCAGATACGCAGTATTTT | CASSVLRDSDTQYF
TRBJ2-7 | TRBV7-6 | TRBD1 | many | TGTGCCAGCAGCCCCATCGGACAGGAGTCCTACGAGCAGTACTTC | CASSPIGQESYEQYF
TRBJ1-1 | TRBV6-2/TRBV6-3 | TRBD1 | few | TGTGCCAGCAGTTACTCGAACAGGGGGGCTATTCTGAACACTGAAGCTTTCTTT | CASSYSNRGAILNTEAFF
TRBJ2-7 | TRBV11-2 | TRBD2 | many | TGTGCCAGCAGCCTAGGACTAGTATCCGAGCAGTACTTC | CASSLGLVSEQYF
TRBJ1-6 | TRBV11-2 | . | many | TGTGCCAGCAGCTTGGGGAGTAGGGGGATGGATTCACCCCTCCACTTT | CASSLGSRGMDSPLHF